Listed here are 27 T cell receptor beta chains from one sample, sequenced in a study of T cell responses to AZD1222 COVID-19 vaccine. Here immunoSEQ multiplex PCR was the method, and the copy in TCRdb shows in-frame clones only, minus some. Of about 140,000 clones listed, more than 75% are singletons. The sample consisted of peripheral blood, taken 28 days after the second AZD1222 dose. The source of these receptors is an adult who received the AZD1222 COVID-19 vaccine.

This clone has a handful of counts. V gene TRBV6-5 combines with J gene TRBJ2-7; perhaps TRBD1 as D (6 bases). Germline values: CDR1 MNHEY, CDR2 SVGAGI. Trimming pared 5 bases from V and 5 bases from J, leaving 13 bases between. This CDR3 region has 13 residues. CDR3 sequence: CASSLQGRDEQYF. CDR3 nucleotide sequence: TGTGCCAGCAGTCTACAGGGAAGAGACGAGCAGTACTTC.

This clone was observed once. V is TRBV11-3 and J is TRBJ2-1, with 11 bases fitting TRBD2. Germline V gene sequence: CDR1 SGHNT, CDR2 YENEEA. The ends lost 5 bases at V and 4 bases at J; junction bases unmatched: 4. This CDR3 has 15 residues. The CDR3 DNA sequence: TGTGCCAGCAGCCCCGGGACTAGCGGTTACAATGAGCAGTTCTTC. It yields the protein CASSPGTSGYNEQFF.

V is TRBV12-3 or TRBV12-4 and J is TRBJ2-7; D not resolved. This CDR3 is built from 13 residues. Trimming pared 3 bases from V and 6 bases from J, leaving 12 bases between. CDR3 sequence: CASSLSPPSEQYF. CDR3 in DNA: TGTGCCAGCAGTTTGTCTCCCCCCTCCGAGCAGTACTTC.

The rearrangement links TRBV7-3 to TRBJ1-1, with no clear D. V was clipped by 5 bases and J by 3 bases, with 10 bases between them. Germline assignment: CDR1 SGHTA and CDR2 FQGTGA. This CDR3 comprises 13 residues. DNA of the CDR3: TGTGCCAGCAGCACTGTGGCCTACACTGAAGCTTTCTTT. Amino acid sequence: CASSTVAYTEAFF.

There are a few counts of this clone. The chain links TRBV28 to TRBJ1-2; D unresolved. The CDR3 extends over 13 amino acids. CDR1 is MDHEN, CDR2 SYDVKM, per germline. Trimming pared 6 bases from V and 3 bases from J, leaving 11 bases between. The CDR3, as DNA: TGTGCCAGCAGCGGGGAAGGGCACTATGGCTACACCTTC. Translation gives CASSGEGHYGYTF.

The chain uses TRBV3-1 (or the pseudogene TRBV3-2) and TRBJ2-7, with TRBD1 as a possible D gene (6 bases). The CDR3 extends over 13 amino acids. The germline CDR1 and CDR2 sequences are LGHDT and YNNKEL (reference sequence). The V gene lost 1 base and the J gene lost 7 bases, with 11 bases spanning the gap. The CDR3 loop is CASSQAQGWEQYF. Here the CDR3 DNA reads TGTGCCAGCAGCCAAGCTCAGGGGTGGGAGCAGTACTTC.

This clone was seen a few times. The genes are TRBV13 and TRBJ2-1, with D possibly called TRBD1 or TRBD2 (5 bases each). The CDR3 totals 16 residues. Germline V CDR1 and CDR2: PRHDT, FYEKMQ (reference sequence). V lost 0 bases and J 4 bases, leaving 13 bases between the germline ends. CDR3 amino acids: CASSLGRGDTYNEQFF. The CDR3 coding sequence is TGTGCCAGCAGCTTAGGCAGAGGGGATACGTACAATGAGCAGTTCTTC.

The chain is built from TRBV3-1 (or the pseudogene TRBV3-2) and TRBJ2-2, with D perhaps matching TRBD1 (6 bases). The germline gives CDR1 LGHDT, CDR2 YNNKEL (reference sequence). The CDR3 runs 14 residues. Between the trimmed V and J ends, which lost 5 bases and 2 bases, there was a span of 9 bases. CDR3 sequence reads: CASSLGQNTGELFF. CDR3 coding DNA: TGTGCCAGCAGCTTGGGACAAAACACCGGGGAGCTGTTTTTT.

V gene TRBV4-3 combines with J gene TRBJ1-1; D possibly corresponds to TRBD1 (5 bases). The CDR3 is made up of 16 amino acids. Trimming cost V 4 bases and J 2 bases, with 17 bases left between them. Germline CDR1 and CDR2: LGHNA and YSLEER. CDR3 sequence (DNA): TGCGCCAGCAGCCCCTTTGGCCTAGGGGATAACACTGAAGCTTTCTTT. This sequence encodes CASSPFGLGDNTEAFF.

The chain recombines TRBV6-7 with TRBJ2-7, with 7 bases aligning to TRBD1. TRBV6-7 is classed as an ORF, of uncertain function. J gave up 2 bases and V 2 bases, and 6 bases lay outside the gene matches. There are 15 residues in the CDR3. The CDR3 nucleotides read TGTGCCAGCAGTTACAAGGGGGCCATCACCTACGAGCAGTACTTC. Protein: CASSYKGAITYEQYF.

This chain connects TRBV6-2 or TRBV6-3 to TRBJ1-2; D not certain. Looked up from germline, CDR1 is MNHEY and CDR2 is SVGEGT. This CDR3 has 14 residues. The V gene lost 5 bases and the J gene lost 6 bases, with 16 bases spanning the gap. CDR3: CASSQVRRVDGYTF. The DNA of the CDR3 is TGTGCCAGCAGTCAGGTCCGGAGAGTGGATGGCTACACCTTC.

The chain joins TRBV19 to TRBJ1-1; a possible D gene is TRBD1 (6 bases). In germline, CDR1 is LNHDA, CDR2 SQIVND (reference sequence). Trimming removed 7 bases at V and 4 bases at J, with 13 bases between. This CDR3 has 13 residues. The CDR3 reads CASKQGSLTEAFF. The CDR3 bases are TGTGCCAGTAAGCAGGGGTCCCTCACTGAAGCTTTCTTT.

The V and J genes are TRBV4-1 and TRBJ1-5, with D unresolved. CDR1 and CDR2 (germline): MGHRA, YSYEKL. CDR3 length: 14 amino acids. The ends were cut back, 2 bases at V and 5 bases at J, with 10 bases in the middle. The chain's CDR3 is CASSQTDDYQPQHF. CDR3 DNA sequence: TGCGCCAGCAGCCAAACAGACGATTATCAGCCCCAGCATTTT.

The rearrangement links TRBV30 to TRBJ2-7; D is ambiguous. This CDR3 is built from 12 residues. Trimming removed 1 base from V and 2 bases from J, with 6 bases in between. Germline-derived CDR1 and CDR2 are GTSNPN and SVGIG (reference sequence). CDR3 DNA: TGTGCCTGGAGTGGGGTTACCTACGAGCAGTACTTC. It translates to CAWSGVTYEQYF.

The rearrangement joins TRBV29-1 to TRBJ1-1; a possible D gene is TRBD1 (5 bases). CDR1 and CDR2 (germline): SQVTM, ANQGSEA. The V gene lost 4 bases and the J gene lost 4 bases, with 7 bases spanning the gap. The CDR3 consists of 11 residues. The chain's CDR3 is CSVAGFTEAFF. The DNA of the CDR3 is TGCAGCGTTGCAGGGTTCACTGAAGCTTTCTTT.

This chain links TRBV28 with TRBJ1-4, with D perhaps matching TRBD1 (5 bases). The V and J ends lost 8 bases and 4 bases respectively, with 11 bases between them. The CDR3 contains 13 residues. Germline V CDR1 and CDR2: MDHEN, SYDVKM. The CDR3: CASFAGHNEKLFF. The CDR3 DNA is TGTGCCAGCTTCGCAGGGCATAATGAAAAACTGTTTTTT.

The CDR3 coding sequence is TGTGCCAGCATACCCGGGACAGTTAACAATGAGCAGTTCTTC. Its translation: CASIPGTVNNEQFF. The chain is built from TRBV2 and TRBJ2-1; 7 nucleotides match TRBD1. The CDR3 is made up of 14 amino acids. Germline V lookup: CDR1 SNHLY, CDR2 FYNNEI. Trimming took 7 bases from V and 5 from J; bases not matched to a gene: 8.

The chain has TRBV27 and TRBJ1-1; 7 bases line up with TRBD1. This CDR3 has 16 amino acids. Germline CDR1 is MNHEY and CDR2 is SMNVEV (reference sequence). The V gene end was trimmed by 3 bases and the J gene end by 1 base; junction bases not matched to a gene: 8. The CDR3 loop is CASSFLTRGGNTEAFF. Written as DNA, the CDR3 is TGTGCCAGCAGTTTCCTCACCAGGGGGGGGAACACTGAAGCTTTCTTT.

The V gene is TRBV29-1, the J gene TRBJ2-7; 10 nucleotides align to TRBD2. CDR3 length: 14 amino acids. J was trimmed by 4 bases and V by 2 bases; bases with no gene match: 5. Germline V lookup: CDR1 SQVTM, CDR2 ANQGSEA. CDR3 in amino acids: CSVETSGKGYEQYF. In DNA form, the CDR3 reads TGCAGCGTTGAAACTAGCGGGAAAGGGTACGAGCAGTACTTC.

The V gene is TRBV27, the J gene TRBJ2-2; perhaps D is TRBD1 or TRBD2 (5 bases each). This CDR3 region has 15 residues. Trimming took off 6 bases at V and 3 bases at J, with 14 bases between the two ends. CDR1 is MNHEY, CDR2 SMNVEV, per germline (reference sequence). The CDR3 reads CASSFSGRDTGELFF. DNA for the CDR3: TGTGCCAGCAGCTTCTCGGGGCGGGACACCGGGGAGCTGTTTTTT.

About this clone itself: Other nucleotide sequences from this sample produce the same CDR3. V is TRBV29-1 and J is TRBJ2-3; TRBD1 matches at 8 bases. Germline V CDR1 and CDR2: SQVTM, ANQGSEA. J lost 4 bases, V lost 3 bases, and 3 bases had no gene match. CDR3 length equals 13 residues. The CDR3 DNA reads as TGCAGCGTTGACAGGGGGCTACCAGATACGCAGTATTTT. Translation: CSVDRGLPDTQYF.

The V call is TRBV6-6, the J call TRBJ1-6; TRBD1 might be the D (5 bases). This CDR3 has 18 amino acids. Germline CDR1 is MNHNY and CDR2 is SVGAGI (reference sequence). V was pared by 6 bases and J by 0 bases, with 18 bases between. CDR3 bases: TGTGCCAGCAGCCGAGACAGTTTGTCGGGCTCCTATAATTCACCCCTCCACTTT. Translated, it gives CASSRDSLSGSYNSPLHF.

This chain joins TRBV18 and TRBJ1-1; D is undetermined. This CDR3 has 15 amino acids. CDR1 and CDR2 (germline): KGHSH, LQKENI. The germline V and J ends were trimmed by 3 bases and 0 bases, with 11 bases remaining between them. The CDR3 DNA is TGTGCCAGCTCACCGACCTCAGCCGTGAACACTGAAGCTTTCTTT. Its translation is CASSPTSAVNTEAFF.

The chain has TRBV7-9 and TRBJ2-7, with D perhaps matching TRBD2 (6 bases). The V end lost 5 bases, the J end lost 4 bases, and 24 bases lay between the germline ends. This CDR3 is built from 17 residues. CDR1 is SEHNR, CDR2 FQNEAQ, per germline (reference sequence). DNA of the CDR3: TGTGCCAGCAGCAAACGCCTCGTTGGGGGGAGTGGATACGAGCAGTACTTC. It specifies CASSKRLVGGSGYEQYF.

The chain joins TRBV27 to TRBJ2-2, with TRBD2 matching 12 bases. The V segment lost 5 bases and the J segment 6 bases; nucleotides outside the gene matches: 10. Germline assignment: CDR1 MNHEY and CDR2 SMNVEV (reference sequence). The CDR3 has 17 amino acids. The CDR3 region is CASSLTGTSGWAGELFF. The CDR3 nucleotides read TGTGCCAGCAGTCTCACCGGGACTAGCGGGTGGGCCGGGGAGCTGTTTTTT.

The rearrangement links TRBV5-6 to TRBJ1-2, with D tentatively TRBD1 (6 bases). The CDR3 length is 16 residues. The V and J ends lost 0 bases and 8 bases respectively, with 20 bases between them. Germline V gives CDR1 SGHDT, CDR2 YYEEEE. CDR3 residues: CASSLGTTGPLGGYTF. Written as DNA, the CDR3 is TGTGCCAGCAGCTTGGGGACGACAGGCCCGCTTGGAGGCTACACCTTC.

This chain links TRBV5-1 with TRBJ2-4; 8 bases line up with TRBD1. The CDR3 spans 16 residues. The V gene's germline CDR1 is SGHRS and CDR2 YFSETQ. Losses at the gene ends were 2 bases for V and 0 bases for J; bases not matched to a gene: 4. The CDR3 bases are TGCGCCAGCAGCTTAGAACAGGGGGGAGCCAAAAACATTCAGTACTTC. It is translated as CASSLEQGGAKNIQYF.